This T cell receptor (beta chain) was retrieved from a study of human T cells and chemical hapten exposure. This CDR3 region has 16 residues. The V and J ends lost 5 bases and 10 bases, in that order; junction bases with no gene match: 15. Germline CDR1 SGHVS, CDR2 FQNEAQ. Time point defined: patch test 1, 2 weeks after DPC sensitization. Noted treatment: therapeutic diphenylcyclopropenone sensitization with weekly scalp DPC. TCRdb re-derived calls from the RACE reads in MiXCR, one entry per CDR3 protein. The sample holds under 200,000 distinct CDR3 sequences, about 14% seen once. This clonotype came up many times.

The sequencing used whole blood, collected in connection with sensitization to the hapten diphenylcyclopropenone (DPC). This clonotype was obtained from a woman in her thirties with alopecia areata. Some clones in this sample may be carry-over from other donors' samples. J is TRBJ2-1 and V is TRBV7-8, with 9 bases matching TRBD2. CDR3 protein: CASSLKTSGYYQEQFF. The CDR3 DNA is TGTGCCAGCAGCCTGAAGACTAGCGGTTATTATCAGGAGCAGTTCTTC.